This T cell receptor (beta chain) was retrieved from a study of cytomegalovirus exposure and HLA in healthy donors. General observations from the study: Beyond CMV serostatus, there was no information to go on about immune exposure. Using the classifier, cytomegalovirus status was reportedly diagnosed with high specificity and sensitivity. Most of the TCR beta V segments (in an earlier analysis) were productive either about 87% or about 30% of the time. Compared with the roughly 700-donor mean, an Asian-associated ancestry cluster reportedly had fewer N-insertions, according to a later analysis.

Comment on this clone: The antigen is undetermined.

Both 60 Vbeta primers and 13 Jbeta primers went into the PCR. TCRdb's copy holds only in-frame clones and misses some; the assay was immunoSEQ multiplex PCR. This table has some 95,000 clones, approximately 71% appearing once. This CDR3 comprises 13 residues. The V end lost 7 bases, the J end lost 6 bases, and 15 bases lay between the germline ends. Germline values: CDR1 MNHNY, CDR2 SVGAGI (reference sequence). Sequenced sample: PBMCs. The rearrangement uses TRBV6-6 and TRBJ1-1, with TRBD1 as a possible D gene (5 bases). This sequence was found in a woman between 18 and 29 years old in good health and CMV-seropositive. The CDR3 loop is CASIPPPGSEAFF. CDR3 nucleotides: TGTGCCAGCATCCCACCACCAGGGTCTGAAGCTTTCTTT.